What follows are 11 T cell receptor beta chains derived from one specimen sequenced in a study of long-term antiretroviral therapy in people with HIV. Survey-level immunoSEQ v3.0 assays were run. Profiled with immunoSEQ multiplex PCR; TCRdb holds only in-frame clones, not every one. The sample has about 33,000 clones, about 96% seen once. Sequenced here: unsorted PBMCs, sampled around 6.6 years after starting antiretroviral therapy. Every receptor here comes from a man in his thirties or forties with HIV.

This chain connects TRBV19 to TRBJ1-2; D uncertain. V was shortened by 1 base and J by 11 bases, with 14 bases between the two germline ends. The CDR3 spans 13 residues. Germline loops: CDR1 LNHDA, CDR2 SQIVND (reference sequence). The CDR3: CASSIVPGREYTF. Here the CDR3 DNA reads TGTGCCAGTAGTATAGTTCCGGGAAGGGAATACACCTTC.

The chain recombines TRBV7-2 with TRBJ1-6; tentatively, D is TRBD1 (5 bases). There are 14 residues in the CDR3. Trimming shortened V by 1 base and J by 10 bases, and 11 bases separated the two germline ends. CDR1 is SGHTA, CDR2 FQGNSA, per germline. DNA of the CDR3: TGTGCCAGCAGCTTAGGGCAGGGTGGGTCACCCCTCCACTTT. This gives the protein CASSLGQGGSPLHF.

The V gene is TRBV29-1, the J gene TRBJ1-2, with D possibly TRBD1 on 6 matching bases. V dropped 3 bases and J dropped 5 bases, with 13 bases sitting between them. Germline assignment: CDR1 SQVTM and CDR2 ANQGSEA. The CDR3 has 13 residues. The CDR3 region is CSVDSGAGYGYTF. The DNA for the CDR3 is TGCAGCGTTGATTCGGGGGCCGGTTATGGCTACACCTTC.

CDR3 nucleotide sequence: TGTGCCTGGAGTCCGTGGGTCGAGCAGTTCTTC. Translating it yields CAWSPWVEQFF. The chain has TRBV30 and TRBJ2-1; no reliable D call. The V end was cut by 2 bases, the J end by 10 bases, with 9 bases between. CDR3 length: 11 residues. The V gene's germline CDR1 is GTSNPN and CDR2 SVGIG (reference sequence).

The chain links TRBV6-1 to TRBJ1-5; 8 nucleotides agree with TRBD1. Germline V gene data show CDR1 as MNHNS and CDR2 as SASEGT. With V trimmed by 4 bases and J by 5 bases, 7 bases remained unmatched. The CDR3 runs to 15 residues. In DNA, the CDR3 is TGTGCCAGCAGTGTTTCACAGGGGGGATATCAGCCCCAGCATTTT. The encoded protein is CASSVSQGGYQPQHF.

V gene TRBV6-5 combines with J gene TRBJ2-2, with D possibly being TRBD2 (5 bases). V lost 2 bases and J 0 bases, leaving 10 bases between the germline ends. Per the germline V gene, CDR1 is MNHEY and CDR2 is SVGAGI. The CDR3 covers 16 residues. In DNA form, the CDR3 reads TGTGCCAGCAGTTACATTAGCGTTGCGAACACCGGGGAGCTGTTTTTT. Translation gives CASSYISVANTGELFF.

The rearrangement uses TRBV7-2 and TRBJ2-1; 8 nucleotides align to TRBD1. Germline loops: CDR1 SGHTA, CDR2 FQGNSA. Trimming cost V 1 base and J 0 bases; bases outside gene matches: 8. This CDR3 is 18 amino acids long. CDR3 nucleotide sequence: TGTGCCAGCAGCTTAGTGACGGGACAGGCTCTCTCCTACAATGAGCAGTTCTTC. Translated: CASSLVTGQALSYNEQFF.

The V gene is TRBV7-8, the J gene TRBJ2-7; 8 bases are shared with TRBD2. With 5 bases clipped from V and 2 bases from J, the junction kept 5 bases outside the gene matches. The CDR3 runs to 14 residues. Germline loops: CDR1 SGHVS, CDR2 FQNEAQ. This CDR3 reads CASSKPGLAYEQYF. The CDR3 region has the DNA TGTGCCAGCAGCAAACCGGGACTAGCCTACGAGCAGTACTTC. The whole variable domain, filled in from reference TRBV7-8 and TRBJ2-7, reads GAGVSQSPRYKVAKRGQDVALRCDPISGHVSLFWYQQALGQGPEFLTYFQNEAQLDKSGLPSDRFFAERPEGSVSTLKIQRTQQEDSAVYLCASSKPGLAYEQYFGPGTRLTVT.

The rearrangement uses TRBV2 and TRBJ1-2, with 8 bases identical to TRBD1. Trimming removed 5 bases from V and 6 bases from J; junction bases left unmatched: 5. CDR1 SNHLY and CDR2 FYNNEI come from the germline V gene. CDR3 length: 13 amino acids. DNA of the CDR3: TGTGCCAGCAGTATGGACAGGGCACATGGCTACACCTTC. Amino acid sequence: CASSMDRAHGYTF.

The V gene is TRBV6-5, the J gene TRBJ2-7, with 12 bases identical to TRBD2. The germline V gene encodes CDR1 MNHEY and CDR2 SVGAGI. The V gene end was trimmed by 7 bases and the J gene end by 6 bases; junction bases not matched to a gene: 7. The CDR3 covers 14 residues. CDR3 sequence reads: CASIRLAGAGEQYF. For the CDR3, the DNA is TGTGCCAGCATCAGACTAGCGGGAGCAGGCGAGCAGTACTTC.

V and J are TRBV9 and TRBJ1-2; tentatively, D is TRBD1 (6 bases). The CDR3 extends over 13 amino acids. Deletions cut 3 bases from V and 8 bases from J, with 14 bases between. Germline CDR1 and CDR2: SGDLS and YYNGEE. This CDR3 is CASSGVQGDGYTF. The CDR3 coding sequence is TGTGCCAGCAGCGGAGTACAGGGAGACGGCTACACCTTC.